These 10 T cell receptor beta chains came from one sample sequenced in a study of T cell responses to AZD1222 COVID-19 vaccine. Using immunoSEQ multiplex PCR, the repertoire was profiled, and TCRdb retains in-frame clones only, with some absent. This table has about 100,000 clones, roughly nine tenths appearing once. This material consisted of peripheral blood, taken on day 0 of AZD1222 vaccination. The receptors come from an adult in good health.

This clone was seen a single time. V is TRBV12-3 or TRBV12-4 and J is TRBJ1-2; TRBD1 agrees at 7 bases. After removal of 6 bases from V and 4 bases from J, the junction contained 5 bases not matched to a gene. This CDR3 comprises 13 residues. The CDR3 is CASSYDRVYGYTF. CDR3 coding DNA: TGTGCCAGCAGCTATGACAGGGTCTATGGCTACACCTTC.

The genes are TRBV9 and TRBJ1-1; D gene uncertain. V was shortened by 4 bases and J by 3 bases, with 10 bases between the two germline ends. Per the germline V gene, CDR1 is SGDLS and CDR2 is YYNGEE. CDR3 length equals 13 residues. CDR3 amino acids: CASSPAGDTEAFF. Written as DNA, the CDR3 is TGTGCCAGCAGCCCTGCCGGAGACACTGAAGCTTTCTTT. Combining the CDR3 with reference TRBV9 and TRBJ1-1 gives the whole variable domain DSGVTQTPKHLITATGQRVTLRCSPRSGDLSVYWYQQSLDQGLQFLIQYYNGEERAKGNILERFSAQQFPDLHSELNLSSLELGDSALYFCASSPAGDTEAFFGQGTRLTVV.

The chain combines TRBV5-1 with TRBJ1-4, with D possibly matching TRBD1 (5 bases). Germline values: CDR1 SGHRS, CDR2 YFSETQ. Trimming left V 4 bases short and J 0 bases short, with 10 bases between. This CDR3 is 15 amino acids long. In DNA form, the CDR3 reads TGCGCCAGCAGCCTGGGACCCACAACTAATGAAAAACTGTTTTTT. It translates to CASSLGPTTNEKLFF.

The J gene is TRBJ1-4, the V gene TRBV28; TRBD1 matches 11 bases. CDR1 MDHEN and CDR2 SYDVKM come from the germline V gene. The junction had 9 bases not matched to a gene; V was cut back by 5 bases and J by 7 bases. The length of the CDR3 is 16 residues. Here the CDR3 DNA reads TGTGCCAGCAGTACAAATGGACAGGGGGCGGGTGAAAAACTGTTTTTT. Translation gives CASSTNGQGAGEKLFF.

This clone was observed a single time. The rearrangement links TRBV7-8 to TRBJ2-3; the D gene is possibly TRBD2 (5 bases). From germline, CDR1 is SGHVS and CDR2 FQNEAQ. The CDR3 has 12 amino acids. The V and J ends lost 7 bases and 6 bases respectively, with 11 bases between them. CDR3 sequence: CASMWGEDTQYF. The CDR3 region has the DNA TGTGCCAGCATGTGGGGAGAGGATACGCAGTATTTT. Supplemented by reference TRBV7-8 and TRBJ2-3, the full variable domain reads GAGVSQSPRYKVAKRGQDVALRCDPISGHVSLFWYQQALGQGPEFLTYFQNEAQLDKSGLPSDRFFAERPEGSVSTLKIQRTQQEDSAVYLCASMWGEDTQYFGPGTRLTVL.

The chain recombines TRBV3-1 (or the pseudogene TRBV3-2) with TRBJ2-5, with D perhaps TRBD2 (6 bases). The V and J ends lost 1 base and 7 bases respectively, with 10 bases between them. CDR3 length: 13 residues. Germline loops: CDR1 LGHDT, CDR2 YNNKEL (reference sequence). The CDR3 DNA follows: TGTGCCAGCAGCCAAGTCCTAGCGCGGACCCAGTACTTC. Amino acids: CASSQVLARTQYF.

This CDR3 is CASRPVGPPNYGYTF. CDR3 coding DNA: TGTGCCAGTAGACCAGTGGGGCCCCCTAACTATGGCTACACCTTC. The chain recombines TRBV19 with TRBJ1-2; the D gene is possibly TRBD1 (5 bases). This CDR3 is 15 amino acids long. V lost 6 bases, J lost 0 bases, and 14 bases lay in between. CDR1 and CDR2 from the germline V gene are LNHDA and SQIVND (reference sequence).

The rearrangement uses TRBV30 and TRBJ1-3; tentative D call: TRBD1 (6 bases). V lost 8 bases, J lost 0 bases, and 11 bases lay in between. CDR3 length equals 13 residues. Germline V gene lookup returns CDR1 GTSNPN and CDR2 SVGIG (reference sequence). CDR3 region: CAGDRSSGNTIYF. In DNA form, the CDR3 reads TGTGCCGGAGACAGGAGCTCTGGAAACACCATATATTTT.

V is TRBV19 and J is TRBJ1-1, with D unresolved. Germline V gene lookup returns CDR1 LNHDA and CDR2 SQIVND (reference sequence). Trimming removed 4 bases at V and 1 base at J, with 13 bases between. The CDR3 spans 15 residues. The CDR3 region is CASSTPAGWNTEAFF. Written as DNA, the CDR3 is TGTGCCAGTAGTACCCCGGCGGGGTGGAACACTGAAGCTTTCTTT.

DNA of the CDR3: TGTGCCAGCAGTGAAGTAACCCTAGGTCCTCGTGGCTATGGCTACACCTTC. Translated: CASSEVTLGPRGYGYTF. V usage is TRBV6-1 and J usage is TRBJ1-2; D not resolved. From germline, CDR1 is MNHNS and CDR2 SASEGT. The CDR3 runs to 17 residues. V gave up 1 base and J gave up 4 bases, with 19 bases separating them.